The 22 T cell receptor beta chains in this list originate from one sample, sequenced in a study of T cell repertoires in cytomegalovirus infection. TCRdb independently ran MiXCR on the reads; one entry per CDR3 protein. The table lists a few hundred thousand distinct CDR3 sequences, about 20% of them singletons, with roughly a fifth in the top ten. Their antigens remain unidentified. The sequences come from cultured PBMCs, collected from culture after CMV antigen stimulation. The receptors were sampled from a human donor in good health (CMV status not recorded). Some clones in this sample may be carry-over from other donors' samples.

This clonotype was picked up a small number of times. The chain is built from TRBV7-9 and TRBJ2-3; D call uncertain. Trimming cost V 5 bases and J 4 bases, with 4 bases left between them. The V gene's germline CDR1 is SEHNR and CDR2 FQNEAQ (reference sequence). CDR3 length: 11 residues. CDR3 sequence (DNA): TGTGCCAGCAGCGCGCCAGATACGCAGTATTTT. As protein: CASSAPDTQYF.

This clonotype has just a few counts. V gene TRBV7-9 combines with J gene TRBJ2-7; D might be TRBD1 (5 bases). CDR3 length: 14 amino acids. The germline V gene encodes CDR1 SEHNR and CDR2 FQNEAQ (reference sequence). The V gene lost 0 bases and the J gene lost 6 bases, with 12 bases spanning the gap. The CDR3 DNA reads TGTGCCAGCAGCTTAGCCAGGGTTCCCTTCGAGCAGTACTTC. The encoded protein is CASSLARVPFEQYF.

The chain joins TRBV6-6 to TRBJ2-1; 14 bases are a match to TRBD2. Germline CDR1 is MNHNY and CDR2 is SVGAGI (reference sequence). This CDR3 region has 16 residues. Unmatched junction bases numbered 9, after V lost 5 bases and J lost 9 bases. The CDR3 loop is CASSGWTSGRPGEQFF. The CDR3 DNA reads TGTGCCAGCAGTGGCTGGACTAGCGGGAGGCCGGGTGAGCAGTTCTTC.

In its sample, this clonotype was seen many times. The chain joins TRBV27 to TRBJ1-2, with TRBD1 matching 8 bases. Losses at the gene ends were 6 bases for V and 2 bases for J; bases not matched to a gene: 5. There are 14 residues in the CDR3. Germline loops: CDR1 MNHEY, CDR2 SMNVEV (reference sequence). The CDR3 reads CASSLDRENYGYTF. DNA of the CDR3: TGTGCCAGCAGCCTGGACAGGGAAAACTATGGCTACACCTTC.

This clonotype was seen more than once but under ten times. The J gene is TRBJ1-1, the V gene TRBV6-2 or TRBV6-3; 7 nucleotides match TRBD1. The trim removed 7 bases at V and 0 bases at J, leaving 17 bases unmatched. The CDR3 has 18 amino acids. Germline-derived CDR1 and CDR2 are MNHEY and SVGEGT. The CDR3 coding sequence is TGTGCCAGCATCAAGAGACCGGGACAGCGAACTTTGAACACTGAAGCTTTCTTT. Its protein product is CASIKRPGQRTLNTEAFF.

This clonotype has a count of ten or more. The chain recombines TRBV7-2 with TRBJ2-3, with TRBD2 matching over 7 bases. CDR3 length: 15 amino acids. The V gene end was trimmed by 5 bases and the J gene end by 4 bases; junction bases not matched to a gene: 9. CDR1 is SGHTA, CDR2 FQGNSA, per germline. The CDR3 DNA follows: TGTGCCAGCAGCCCCGGACTAGTAGCGGCAGATACGCAGTATTTT. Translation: CASSPGLVAADTQYF.

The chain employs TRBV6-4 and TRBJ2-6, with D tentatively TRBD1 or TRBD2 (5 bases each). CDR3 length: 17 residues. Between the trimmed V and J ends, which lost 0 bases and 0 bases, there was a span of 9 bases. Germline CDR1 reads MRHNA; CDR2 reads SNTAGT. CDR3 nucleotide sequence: TGTGCCAGCAGTGACTCGACTGGGGGCTCTGGGGCCAACGTCCTGACTTTC. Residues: CASSDSTGGSGANVLTF.

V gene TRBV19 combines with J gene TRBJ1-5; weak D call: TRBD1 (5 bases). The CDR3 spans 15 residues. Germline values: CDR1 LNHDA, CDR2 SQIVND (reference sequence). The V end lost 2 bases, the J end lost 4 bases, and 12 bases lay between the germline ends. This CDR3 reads CASSIQGLENQPQHF. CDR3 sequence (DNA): TGTGCCAGTAGTATACAGGGTTTGGAAAATCAGCCCCAGCATTTT.

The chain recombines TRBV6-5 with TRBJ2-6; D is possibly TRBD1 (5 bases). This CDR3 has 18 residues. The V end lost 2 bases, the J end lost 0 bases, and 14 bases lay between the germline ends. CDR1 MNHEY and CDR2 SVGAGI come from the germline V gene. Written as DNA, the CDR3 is TGTGCCAGCAGTTACCAGGGCCTAGGAAGCTCTGGGGCCAACGTCCTGACTTTC. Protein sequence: CASSYQGLGSSGANVLTF.

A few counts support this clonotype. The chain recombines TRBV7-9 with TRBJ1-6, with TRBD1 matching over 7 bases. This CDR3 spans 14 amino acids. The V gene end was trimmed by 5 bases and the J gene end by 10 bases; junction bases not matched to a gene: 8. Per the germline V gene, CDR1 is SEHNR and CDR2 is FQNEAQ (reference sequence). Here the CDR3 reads CASSRDRVESPLHF. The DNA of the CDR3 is TGTGCCAGCAGCCGAGACAGGGTGGAGTCACCCCTCCACTTT.

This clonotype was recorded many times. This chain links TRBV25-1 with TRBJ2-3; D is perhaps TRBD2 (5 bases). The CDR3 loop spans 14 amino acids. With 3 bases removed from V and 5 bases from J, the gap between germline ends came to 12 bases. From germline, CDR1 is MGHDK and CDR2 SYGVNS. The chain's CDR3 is CASSDVGDIDTQYF. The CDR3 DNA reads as TGTGCCAGCAGTGATGTGGGAGATATAGATACGCAGTATTTT.

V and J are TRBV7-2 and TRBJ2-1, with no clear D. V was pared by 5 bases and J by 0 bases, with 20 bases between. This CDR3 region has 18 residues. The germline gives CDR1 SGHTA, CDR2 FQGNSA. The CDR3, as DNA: TGTGCCAGCAGCCACGATCGGGTGGCCCAGCGCTCCTACAATGAGCAGTTCTTC. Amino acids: CASSHDRVAQRSYNEQFF.

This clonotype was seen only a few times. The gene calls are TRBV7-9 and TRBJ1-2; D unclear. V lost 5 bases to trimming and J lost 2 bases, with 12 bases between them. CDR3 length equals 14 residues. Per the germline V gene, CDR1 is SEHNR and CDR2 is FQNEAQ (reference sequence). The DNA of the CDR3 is TGTGCCAGCAGCGCCGAGGGTGTCAACTATGGCTACACCTTC. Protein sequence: CASSAEGVNYGYTF.

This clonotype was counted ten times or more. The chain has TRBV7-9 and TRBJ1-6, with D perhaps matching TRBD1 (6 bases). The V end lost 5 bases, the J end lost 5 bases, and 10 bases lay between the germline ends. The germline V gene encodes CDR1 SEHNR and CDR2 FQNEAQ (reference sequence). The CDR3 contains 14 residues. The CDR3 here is CASSRDTDNSPLHF. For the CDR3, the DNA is TGTGCCAGCAGCCGGGACACAGATAATTCACCCCTCCACTTT.

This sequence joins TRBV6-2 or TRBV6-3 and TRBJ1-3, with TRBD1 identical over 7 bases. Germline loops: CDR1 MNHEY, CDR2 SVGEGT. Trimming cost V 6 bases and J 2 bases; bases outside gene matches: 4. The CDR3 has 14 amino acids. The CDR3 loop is CASRRQGAGNTIYF. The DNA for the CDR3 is TGTGCCAGCAGAAGACAGGGCGCTGGAAACACCATATATTTT.

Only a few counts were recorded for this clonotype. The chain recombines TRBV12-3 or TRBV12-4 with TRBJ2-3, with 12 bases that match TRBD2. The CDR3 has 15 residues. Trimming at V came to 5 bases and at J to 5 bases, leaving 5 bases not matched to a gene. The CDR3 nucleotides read TGTGCCAGCAGTCCTAGCGGGAGGGCCTTAGATACGCAGTATTTT. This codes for CASSPSGRALDTQYF.

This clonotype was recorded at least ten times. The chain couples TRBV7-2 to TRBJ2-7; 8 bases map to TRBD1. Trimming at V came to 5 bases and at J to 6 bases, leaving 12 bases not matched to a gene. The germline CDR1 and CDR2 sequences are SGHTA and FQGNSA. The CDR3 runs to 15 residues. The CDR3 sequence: CASSPTMDRVREQYV. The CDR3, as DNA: TGTGCCAGCAGCCCCACTATGGACAGGGTTCGCGAGCAGTACGTC.

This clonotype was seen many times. CDR3 sequence (DNA): TGTGCCAGCAGCTTAGACCCGGGACAGACCTACGAGCAGTACTTC. It is translated as CASSLDPGQTYEQYF. The chain couples TRBV7-2 to TRBJ2-7, with 7 bases fitting TRBD1. This CDR3 is 15 amino acids long. The junction had 5 bases not matched to a gene; V was cut back by 1 base and J by 2 bases. Germline V gene data show CDR1 as SGHTA and CDR2 as FQGNSA.

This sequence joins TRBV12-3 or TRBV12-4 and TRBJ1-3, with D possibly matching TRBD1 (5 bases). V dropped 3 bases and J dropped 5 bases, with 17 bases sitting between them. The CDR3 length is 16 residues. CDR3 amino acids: CASSLGGSRQRNTIYF. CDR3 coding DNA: TGTGCCAGCAGTTTGGGGGGGTCACGGCAGCGAAACACCATATATTTT.

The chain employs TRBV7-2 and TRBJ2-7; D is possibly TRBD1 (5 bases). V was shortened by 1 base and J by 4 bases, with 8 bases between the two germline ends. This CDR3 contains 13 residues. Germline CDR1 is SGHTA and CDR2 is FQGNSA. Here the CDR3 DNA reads TGTGCCAGCAGCTTAGACACAGGTTACGAGCAGTACGTC. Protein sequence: CASSLDTGYEQYV.

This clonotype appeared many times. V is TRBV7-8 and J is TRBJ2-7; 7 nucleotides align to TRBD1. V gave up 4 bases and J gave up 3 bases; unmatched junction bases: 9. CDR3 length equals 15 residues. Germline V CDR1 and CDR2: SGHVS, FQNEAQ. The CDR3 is CASSSYRGQLYEQYF. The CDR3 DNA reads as TGTGCCAGCAGCTCCTACAGGGGCCAACTCTACGAGCAGTACTTC.

The CDR3 nucleotides read TGTGCCAGCGGGGATAGCGGGATTATATACGAGCAGTACTTC. It encodes CASGDSGIIYEQYF. The J gene is TRBJ2-7, the V gene TRBV6-2 or TRBV6-3; 8 bases are shared with TRBD2. Germline CDR1 is MNHEY and CDR2 is SVGEGT. V trimming: 8 bases; J trimming: 4 bases; junction bases outside the gene matches: 10. The CDR3 consists of 14 residues.